The clone carrying this T cell receptor beta chain occurred a few times. The antigen is not known. This entry comes from a study of regulatory T cells in long-lasting Graves disease. Construction of the TCR beta libraries employed iRepertoire HTBI primers in conjunction with Arm-PCR of CDR3 regions. TCRdb redid the calling of the multiplex PCR reads with MiXCR, one entry per CDR3 protein. The data contain under 700,000 distinct CDR3 sequences, about 15% of them singletons. This CDR3 has 18 residues. V gave up 4 bases and J gave up 0 bases, with 18 bases separating them. From germline, CDR1 is SGHTA and CDR2 FQGNSA. Study results and caveats: Persistent Graves' patients showed less TCR diversity than newly diagnosed patients showed.

Time point noted: newly diagnosed GD, antithyroid drugs for less than 3 months. The TCR library was made from RNA extracted from PBMCs. These data were likewise used in another study, on T cells in Graves' hyperthyroidism and ophthalmopathy.

The sequencing used peripheral blood mononuclear cells (PBMCs), collected at new diagnosis, from a patient treated with antithyroid drugs. The chain carries TRBV7-2 and TRBJ2-2, with D maybe TRBD1 (6 bases). This clonotype was obtained from a woman aged 35-65 years with Graves disease. CDR3 DNA sequence: TGTGCCAGCAGCTCCAGAACATTTGACAGGTCGAACACCGGGGAGCTGTTTTTT. Amino acid sequence: CASSSRTFDRSNTGELFF.